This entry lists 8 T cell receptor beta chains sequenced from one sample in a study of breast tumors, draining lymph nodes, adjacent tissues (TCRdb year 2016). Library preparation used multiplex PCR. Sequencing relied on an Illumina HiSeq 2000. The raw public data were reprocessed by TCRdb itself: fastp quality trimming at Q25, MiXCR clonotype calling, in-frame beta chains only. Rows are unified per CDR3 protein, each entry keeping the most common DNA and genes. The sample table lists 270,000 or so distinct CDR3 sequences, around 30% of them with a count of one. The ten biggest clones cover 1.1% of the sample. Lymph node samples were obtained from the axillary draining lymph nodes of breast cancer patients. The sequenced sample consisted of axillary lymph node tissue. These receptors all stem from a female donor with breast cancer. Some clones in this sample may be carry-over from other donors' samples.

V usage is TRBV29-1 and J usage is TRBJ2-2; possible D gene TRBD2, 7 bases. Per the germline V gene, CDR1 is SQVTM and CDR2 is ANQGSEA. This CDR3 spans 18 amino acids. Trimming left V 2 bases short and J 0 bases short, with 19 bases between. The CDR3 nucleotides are TGCAGCGTTGAACCATCAAAGGGGGGGACTACGAACACCGGGGAGCTGTTTTTT. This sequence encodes CSVEPSKGGTTNTGELFF.

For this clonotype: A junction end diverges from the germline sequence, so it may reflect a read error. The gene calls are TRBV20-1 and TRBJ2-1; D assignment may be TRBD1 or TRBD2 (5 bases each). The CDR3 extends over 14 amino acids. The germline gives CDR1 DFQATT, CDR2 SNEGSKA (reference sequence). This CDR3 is CSAVPGPADTEQFF. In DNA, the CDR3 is TGTAGTGCAGTACCGGGACCAGCGGACACTGAGCAGTTCTTC.

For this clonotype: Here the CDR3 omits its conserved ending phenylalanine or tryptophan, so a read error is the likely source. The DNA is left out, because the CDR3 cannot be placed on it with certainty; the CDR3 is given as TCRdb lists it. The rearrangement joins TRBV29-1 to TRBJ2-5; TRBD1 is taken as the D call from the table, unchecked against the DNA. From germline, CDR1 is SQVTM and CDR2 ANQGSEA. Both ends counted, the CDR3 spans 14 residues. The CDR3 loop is CSVEAQGYGYTFGS.

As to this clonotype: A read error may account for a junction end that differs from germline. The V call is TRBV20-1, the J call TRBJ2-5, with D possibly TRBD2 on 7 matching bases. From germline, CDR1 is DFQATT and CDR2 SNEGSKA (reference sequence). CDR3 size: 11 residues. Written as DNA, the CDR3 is TGCAGTGCTAGTAGGGGGGGGACCCAGTCCTTC. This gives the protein CSASRGGTQSF.

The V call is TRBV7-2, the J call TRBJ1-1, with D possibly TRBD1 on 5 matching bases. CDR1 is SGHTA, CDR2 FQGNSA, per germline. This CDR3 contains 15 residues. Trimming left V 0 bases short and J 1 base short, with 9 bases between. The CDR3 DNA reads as TGTGCCAGCAGCTTAGCAGGGGCAGAGAACACTGAAGCTTTCTTT. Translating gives CASSLAGAENTEAFF.

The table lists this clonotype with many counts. The CDR3 DNA reads as TGTGCCAGCAGCCCCGGTTCTGATTCCCAAGAGACCCAGTACTTC. This gives the protein CASSPGSDSQETQYF. V usage is TRBV11-2 and J usage is TRBJ2-5, with unresolved D. This CDR3 is 15 amino acids long. Germline V gene lookup returns CDR1 SGHAT and CDR2 FQNNGV. The ends were cut back, 5 bases at V and 1 base at J, with 14 bases in the middle.

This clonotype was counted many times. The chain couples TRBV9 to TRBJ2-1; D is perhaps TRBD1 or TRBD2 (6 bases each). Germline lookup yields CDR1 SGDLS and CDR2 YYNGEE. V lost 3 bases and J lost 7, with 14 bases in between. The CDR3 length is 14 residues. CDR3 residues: CASSAGDWRNEQFF. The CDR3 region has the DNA TGTGCCAGCAGCGCAGGGGACTGGAGGAATGAGCAGTTCTTC. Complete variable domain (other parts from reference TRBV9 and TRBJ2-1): DSGVTQTPKHLITATGQRVTLRCSPRSGDLSVYWYQQSLDQGLQFLIQYYNGEERAKGNILERFSAQQFPDLHSELNLSSLELGDSALYFCASSAGDWRNEQFFGPGTRLTVL.

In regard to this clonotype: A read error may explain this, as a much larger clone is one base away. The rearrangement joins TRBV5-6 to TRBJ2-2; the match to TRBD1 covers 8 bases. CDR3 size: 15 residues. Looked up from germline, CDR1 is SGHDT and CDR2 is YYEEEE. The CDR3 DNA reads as TGTGCCAGCAGCTTTGGACAGGGTCGCACCGGGGGGCTGTTTTTT. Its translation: CASSFGQGRTGGLFF.